The 21 T cell receptor beta chains below come from one sample, sequenced in a study of long-term antiretroviral therapy in people with HIV (dated by TCRdb to between 2021 and 2023). The immunoSEQ hsTCRB v3.0 assay was used at survey level resolution to sequence the TRB variable region. The table was pulled from immuneACCESS by TCRdb, which kept in-frame rearrangements only. Such tables lose some clones; where checked, under half of the loss comes from unresolved V genes, and the rest has no known cause. This sample lists roughly 30,000 clones; about 85% were detected once. Approximately 9.2% of the sample comes from the top ten. This specimen was unsorted PBMCs, taken about 5 years after starting antiretroviral therapy. All receptors derive from a man aged 35-49 years with HIV.

The chain combines TRBV20-1 with TRBJ1-1, with D uncertain. V shed 6 bases and J shed 3 bases, with 8 bases lying between them. CDR1 is DFQATT, CDR2 SNEGSKA, per germline (reference sequence). The CDR3 spans 11 residues. The CDR3 coding sequence is TGCAGTGCACCTCGGGACACTGAAGCTTTCTTT. Protein: CSAPRDTEAFF.

The genes are TRBV7-3 and TRBJ2-5; D possibly corresponds to TRBD2 (6 bases). Germline CDR1 and CDR2: SGHTA and FQGTGA. CDR3 length: 15 amino acids. V was shortened by 3 bases and J by 5 bases, with 16 bases between the two germline ends. The CDR3 nucleotides are TGTGCCAGCAGCTTGGGTGCGGGAATAGGGGAGACCCAGTACTTC. This sequence encodes CASSLGAGIGETQYF.

The genes are TRBV29-1 and TRBJ2-2; D uncertain. This CDR3 contains 11 residues. Trimming stripped 7 bases from V and 4 bases from J, with 7 bases between. CDR1 is SQVTM, CDR2 ANQGSEA, per germline. The CDR3 nucleotides are TGCAGCGGAGCTCTCACCGGGGAGCTGTTTTTT. This translates into CSGALTGELFF.

This chain connects TRBV27 to TRBJ1-5; D is ambiguous. The V end was cut by 6 bases, the J end by 0 bases, with 9 bases between. The CDR3 sequence is 14 residues long. Germline V gene lookup returns CDR1 MNHEY and CDR2 SMNVEV (reference sequence). The CDR3 protein is CASSPAYSNQPQHF. In DNA, the CDR3 is TGTGCCAGCAGCCCTGCCTATAGCAATCAGCCCCAGCATTTT.

The rearrangement uses TRBV28 and TRBJ1-4; TRBD1 agrees at 7 bases. V lost 8 bases to trimming and J lost 3 bases; unmatched junction nucleotides: 6. Germline V gene lookup returns CDR1 MDHEN and CDR2 SYDVKM. There are 14 residues in the CDR3. Here the CDR3 DNA reads TGTGCCAGCCTTAGGGGACAGTCTAATGAAAAACTGTTTTTT. Protein product: CASLRGQSNEKLFF. Combining the CDR3 with reference TRBV28 and TRBJ1-4 gives the whole variable domain DVKVTQSSRYLVKRTGEKVFLECVQDMDHENMFWYRQDPGLGLRLIYFSYDVKMKEKGDIPEGYSVSREKKERFSLILESASTNQTSMYLCASLRGQSNEKLFFGSGTQLSVL.

This clone was seen a single time. V and J are TRBV5-1 and TRBJ2-7, with D hard to call. Germline V lookup: CDR1 SGHRS, CDR2 YFSETQ. V was shortened by 4 bases and J by 0 bases, with 8 bases between the two germline ends. The CDR3 runs to 13 residues. The CDR3 loop reads CASSHDNSYEQYF. In DNA, the CDR3 is TGCGCCAGCAGCCACGACAACTCCTACGAGCAGTACTTC.

V gene TRBV5-6 combines with J gene TRBJ1-3; 8 positions match TRBD1. The CDR3 length is 14 residues. Germline-derived CDR1 and CDR2 are SGHDT and YYEEEE. The V gene end was trimmed by 4 bases and the J gene end by 9 bases; junction bases not matched to a gene: 9. As DNA, the CDR3 is TGTGCCAGCAGCCCAGGGACAGGCGGCCCCACCATATATTTT. Residues: CASSPGTGGPTIYF. Looking up the rest from reference TRBV5-6 and TRBJ1-3 gives the full variable domain: DAGVTQSPTHLIKTRGQQVTLRCSPKSGHDTVSWYQQALGQGPQFIFQYYEEEERQRGNFPDRFSGHQFPNYSSELNVNALLLGDSALYLCASSPGTGGPTIYFGEGSWLTVV.

The V gene is TRBV19, the J gene TRBJ2-2; weak D call: TRBD1 (6 bases). Germline values: CDR1 LNHDA, CDR2 SQIVND (reference sequence). V shed 1 base and J shed 2 bases, with 11 bases lying between them. There are 16 residues in the CDR3. Here the CDR3 reads CASSIGMGANTGELFF. The CDR3 DNA reads TGTGCCAGTAGTATAGGGATGGGGGCAAACACCGGGGAGCTGTTTTTT.

This clone was seen more than once but under ten times. This chain uses TRBV9 with TRBJ1-6, with 10 bases matching TRBD1. V trimming: 7 bases; J trimming: 9 bases; junction bases outside the gene matches: 1. This CDR3 is built from 12 residues. Germline loops: CDR1 SGDLS, CDR2 YYNGEE. The CDR3 nucleotides are TGTGCCAGCGGGACAGGGGCTTCACCCCTCCACTTT. Its protein is CASGTGASPLHF.

The chain has TRBV18 and TRBJ2-2; D call uncertain. The V end was cut by 3 bases, the J end by 5 bases, with 4 bases between. The length of the CDR3 is 12 residues. Germline CDR1 KGHSH, CDR2 LQKENI. This chain's CDR3 is CASSPLTGELFF. CDR3 coding DNA: TGTGCCAGCTCACCCCTTACCGGGGAGCTGTTTTTT.

This chain uses TRBV21-1 with TRBJ2-7. TRBV21-1 is described as a pseudogene. The CDR3 runs 10 residues. The DNA of the CDR3 is TGTGCCAGCAGCGGTTACGAGCAGTACTTC. Protein sequence: CASSGYEQYF.

The rearrangement links TRBV7-9 to TRBJ1-1; unclear D gene. The CDR3 has 15 amino acids. CDR1 is SEHNR, CDR2 FQNEAQ, per germline (reference sequence). The germline V and J ends were trimmed by 1 base and 6 bases, with 15 bases remaining between them. The CDR3, as DNA: TGTGCCAGCAGCTTAGGCGTTCTGGGAGGAGCTGAAGCTTTCTTT. Translation gives CASSLGVLGGAEAFF.

The V call is TRBV6-5, the J call TRBJ2-3; 8 bases agree with TRBD1. CDR1 and CDR2 (germline): MNHEY, SVGAGI. After removal of 8 bases from V and 6 bases from J, the junction contained 4 bases not matched to a gene. CDR3 length equals 12 residues. The CDR3 region has the DNA TGTGCCAGCTGGACAGGGTCCGATACGCAGTATTTT. Its translation is CASWTGSDTQYF.

The rearrangement uses TRBV28 and TRBJ2-5; 9 bases agree with TRBD1. V gave up 7 bases and J gave up 3 bases; unmatched junction bases: 3. The CDR3 runs 13 residues. Germline V gene sequence: CDR1 MDHEN, CDR2 SYDVKM. The CDR3 coding sequence is TGTGCCAGCACCGGACAGGGGAAAGAGACCCAGTACTTC. It is translated as CASTGQGKETQYF.

This clone has only one observation. The chain combines TRBV6-5 with TRBJ2-5, with TRBD2 matching over 9 bases. The trim removed 5 bases at V and 4 bases at J, leaving 5 bases unmatched. Germline CDR1 MNHEY, CDR2 SVGAGI. The CDR3 totals 14 residues. Written as DNA, the CDR3 is TGTGCCAGCAGTCGCACTAGCGGGTCAGAGACCCAGTACTTC. It is translated as CASSRTSGSETQYF.

The chain combines TRBV11-1 with TRBJ2-7, with a possible D match to TRBD1 (6 bases). V shed 6 bases and J shed 2 bases, with 14 bases lying between them. CDR1 and CDR2 from the germline V gene are SGHAT and FQDESV (reference sequence). This CDR3 comprises 14 residues. CDR3 DNA: TGTGCCAGCAGTTTACAGGGACCCCCCTACGAGCAGTACTTC. This codes for CASSLQGPPYEQYF.

The chain has TRBV12-5 and TRBJ2-7; D might be TRBD1 (7 bases). Trimming left V 1 base short and J 5 bases short, with 15 bases between. Germline V gives CDR1 LGHNT, CDR2 FRNRAP. This CDR3 spans 15 amino acids. CDR3 region: CASGLGAGQLNEQYF. CDR3 bases: TGTGCTAGTGGTTTGGGGGCGGGACAGCTAAACGAGCAGTACTTC.

The gene calls are TRBV28 and TRBJ2-7, with 9 bases lining up with TRBD2. Trimming took 11 bases from V and 0 from J; bases not matched to a gene: 5. The CDR3 contains 13 residues. Per the germline V gene, CDR1 is MDHEN and CDR2 is SYDVKM. DNA for the CDR3: TGTGCCTCAGCGGGAGGAACCTCCTACGAGCAGTACTTC. It translates to CASAGGTSYEQYF.

The gene calls are TRBV6-6 and TRBJ1-2; 11 nucleotides line up with TRBD1. Germline V lookup: CDR1 MNHNY, CDR2 SVGAGI (reference sequence). V shed 6 bases, J shed 4 bases, and the junction held 7 bases outside the gene matches. This CDR3 comprises 15 residues. This chain's CDR3 is CASSTGTGGTYGYTF. CDR3 bases: TGTGCCAGCAGCACCGGGACAGGGGGAACCTATGGCTACACCTTC.

The chain is built from TRBV4-1 and TRBJ1-4; possibly TRBD1 for D (6 bases). The CDR3 spans 16 residues. V lost 2 bases to trimming and J lost 4 bases, with 14 bases between them. Germline CDR1 reads MGHRA; CDR2 reads YSYEKL. The CDR3 loop reads CASSQRQGYGNEKLFF. CDR3 nucleotide sequence: TGCGCCAGCAGCCAACGTCAGGGGTATGGTAATGAAAAACTGTTTTTT.

The J gene is TRBJ2-2, the V gene TRBV11-2; 11 bases are shared with TRBD2. With V trimmed by 4 bases and J by 4 bases, 2 bases remained unmatched. This CDR3 is built from 15 residues. Germline CDR1 reads SGHAT; CDR2 reads FQNNGV. The CDR3 DNA reads as TGTGCCAGCAGCTATAGCGGGAGGGCCACCGGGGAGCTGTTTTTT. Its translation: CASSYSGRATGELFF.